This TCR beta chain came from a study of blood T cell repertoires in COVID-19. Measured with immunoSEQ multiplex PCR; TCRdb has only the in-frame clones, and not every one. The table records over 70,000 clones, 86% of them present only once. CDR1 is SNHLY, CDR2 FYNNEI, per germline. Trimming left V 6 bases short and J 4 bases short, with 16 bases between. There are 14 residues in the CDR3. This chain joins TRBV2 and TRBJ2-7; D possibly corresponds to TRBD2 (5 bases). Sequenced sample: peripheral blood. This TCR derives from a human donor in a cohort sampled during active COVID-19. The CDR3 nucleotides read TGTGCCAGCAGACTAGAGAGTCCCGGTTACGAGCAGTACTTC. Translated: CASRLESPGYEQYF. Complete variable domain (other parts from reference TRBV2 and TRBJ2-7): EPEVTQTPSHQVTQMGQEVILRCVPISNHLYFYWYRQILGQKVEFLVSFYNNEISEKSEIFDDQFSVERPDGSNFTLKIRSTKLEDSAMYFCASRLESPGYEQYFGPGTRLTVT.